These 12 T cell receptor beta chains were all obtained from the same sample, sequenced in a study of shared clonotypes between healthy human individuals. CD45RO-negative cells were positively selected for CCR7, leaving out terminally differentiated effector memory CD45RA+ cells. Measured with immunoSEQ multiplex PCR; TCRdb has only the in-frame clones, and not every one. The sample includes under 2,000,000 clones, approximately 95% of them seen just once. Sequenced: naive CD8+ T cells sorted from blood. These receptors were collected from a man between 18 and 29 years old in good health.

The V gene is TRBV11-2, the J gene TRBJ2-7; D gene uncertain. The CDR3 consists of 11 residues. Germline V gene lookup returns CDR1 SGHAT and CDR2 FQNNGV. Between the trimmed V and J ends, which lost 5 bases and 9 bases, there was a span of 11 bases. CDR3 bases: TGTGCCAGCAGCCTGACGTGGGGGCAGTACTTC. It specifies CASSLTWGQYF.

CDR3 protein: CASSAGGRNEQFF. CDR3 in DNA: TGTGCCAGCAGCGCCGGGGGGCGGAATGAGCAGTTCTTC. The chain links TRBV11-3 to TRBJ2-1; a weak D match, TRBD2 (7 bases). This CDR3 contains 13 residues. V lost 5 bases to trimming and J lost 7 bases, with 12 bases between them. Germline loops: CDR1 SGHNT, CDR2 YENEEA.

V and J are TRBV13 and TRBJ2-1, with TRBD2 matching over 12 bases. The germline V gene has CDR1 PRHDT and CDR2 FYEKMQ (reference sequence). This CDR3 spans 15 amino acids. V trimming: 5 bases; J trimming: 7 bases; junction bases outside the gene matches: 6. The CDR3, as DNA: TGTGCCAGCAGCCCGCTAGCGGGGGGGGAAAATGAGCAGTTCTTC. Its translation: CASSPLAGGENEQFF.

The rearrangement uses TRBV28 and TRBJ2-1; D unclear. There are 13 residues in the CDR3. V gave up 11 bases and J gave up 4 bases, with 15 bases separating them. Germline CDR1 and CDR2: MDHEN and SYDVKM. The CDR3 DNA reads as TGTGCCTCGAGTTTAGCTCCTTACAATGAGCAGTTCTTC. Amino acid sequence: CASSLAPYNEQFF.

The J gene is TRBJ1-2, the V gene TRBV29-1, with D unresolved. Germline CDR1 is SQVTM and CDR2 is ANQGSEA. V was shortened by 4 bases and J by 5 bases, with 8 bases between the two germline ends. The CDR3 totals 11 residues. CDR3 DNA sequence: TGCAGCGTTGTCAACTCATATGGCTACACCTTC. Translating gives CSVVNSYGYTF.

The chain joins TRBV10-3 to TRBJ1-1; tentatively, D is TRBD1 (5 bases). The CDR3 covers 14 residues. The germline gives CDR1 ENHRY, CDR2 SYGVKD. The V end lost 3 bases, the J end lost 2 bases, and 10 bases lay between the germline ends. The CDR3 loop reads CAISDPGLNTEAFF. DNA of the CDR3: TGTGCCATCAGTGACCCAGGGCTTAACACTGAAGCTTTCTTT.

A note on this clone: Different DNA sequences within this sample yield the same CDR3. The gene calls are TRBV4-3 and TRBJ2-5; 13 bases line up with TRBD2. This CDR3 is 15 amino acids long. Trimming removed 3 bases from V and 5 bases from J; junction bases left unmatched: 3. Germline-derived CDR1 and CDR2 are LGHNA and YSLEER. The CDR3 coding sequence is TGCGCCAGCAGCCACCTACTAGCGGGAGGGGAGACCCAGTACTTC. It is translated as CASSHLLAGGETQYF.

The V call is TRBV6-1, the J call TRBJ1-2, with a possible D match to TRBD1 (5 bases). Germline V gives CDR1 MNHNS, CDR2 SASEGT. CDR3 length: 14 residues. V gave up 4 bases and J gave up 7 bases, with 16 bases separating them. The DNA for the CDR3 is TGTGCCAGCAGTGGAGGTCTACAGGTCGTTGGCTACACCTTC. Protein: CASSGGLQVVGYTF.

To note about this clone: The same CDR3 is also encoded by other DNA sequences in this sample. The chain couples TRBV27 to TRBJ2-5, with a possible D match to TRBD1 (6 bases). Trimming pared 1 base from V and 2 bases from J, leaving 8 bases between. The CDR3 contains 14 residues. CDR1 and CDR2 (germline): MNHEY, SMNVEV (reference sequence). The CDR3 loop reads CASSLLGQQETQYF. DNA of the CDR3: TGTGCCAGCAGTTTATTAGGACAGCAAGAGACCCAGTACTTC.

The J gene is TRBJ2-1, the V gene TRBV6-5; no reliable D call. The germline gives CDR1 MNHEY, CDR2 SVGAGI. The V end lost 2 bases, the J end lost 3 bases, and 14 bases lay between the germline ends. The CDR3 loop spans 16 amino acids. CDR3: CASSYATDPSYNEQFF. The CDR3 region has the DNA TGTGCCAGCAGTTACGCCACGGACCCTAGCTACAATGAGCAGTTCTTC.

The rearrangement joins TRBV11-2 to TRBJ2-3; D is perhaps TRBD2 (6 bases). CDR1 is SGHAT, CDR2 FQNNGV, per germline. The CDR3 runs to 13 residues. The V and J ends lost 4 bases and 5 bases respectively, with 10 bases between them. The CDR3 reads CASSSETRDTQYF. The CDR3 DNA reads TGTGCCAGCAGCTCAGAGACTAGAGATACGCAGTATTTT.

The J gene is TRBJ2-5, the V gene TRBV4-1; D remains ambiguous. Germline V gives CDR1 MGHRA, CDR2 YSYEKL. Trimming stripped 1 base from V and 5 bases from J, with 14 bases between. CDR3 length: 15 amino acids. The CDR3 spells CASSQVTDLWETQYF. The CDR3 bases are TGCGCCAGCAGCCAAGTCACGGATTTATGGGAGACCCAGTACTTC.